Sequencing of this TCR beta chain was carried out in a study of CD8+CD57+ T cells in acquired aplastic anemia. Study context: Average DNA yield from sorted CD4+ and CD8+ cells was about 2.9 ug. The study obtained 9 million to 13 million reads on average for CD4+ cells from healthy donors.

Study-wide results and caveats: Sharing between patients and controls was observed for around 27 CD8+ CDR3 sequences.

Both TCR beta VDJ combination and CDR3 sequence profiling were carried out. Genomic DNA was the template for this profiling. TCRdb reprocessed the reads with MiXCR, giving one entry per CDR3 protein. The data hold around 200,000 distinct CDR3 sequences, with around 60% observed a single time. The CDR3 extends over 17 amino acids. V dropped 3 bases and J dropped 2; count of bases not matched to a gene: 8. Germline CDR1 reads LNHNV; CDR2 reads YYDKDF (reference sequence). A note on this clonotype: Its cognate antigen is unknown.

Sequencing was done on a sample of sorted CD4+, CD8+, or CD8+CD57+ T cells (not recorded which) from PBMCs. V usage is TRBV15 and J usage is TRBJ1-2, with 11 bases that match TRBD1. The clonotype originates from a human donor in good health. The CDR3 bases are TGTGCCACCAGCAGGGTTGGACAGGGGGCAACGAACTATGGCTACACCTTC. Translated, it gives CATSRVGQGATNYGYTF.